These 5 T cell receptor beta chains came from one sample sequenced in a study of T cells in Graves' hyperthyroidism and ophthalmopathy. TCR beta CDR3 region amplification was performed from RNA transcripts. A set of HTBI primers served as the primers for a first-round RT-PCR of the TCR CDR3. Using its own MiXCR run on the multiplex PCR reads, TCRdb lists one record per CDR3 protein. The top ten hold roughly 7% of the sample, which has about 590,000 distinct CDR3 sequences, 11% to 15% seen once. The sequenced material came from blood. The receptors were gathered from a woman under 30 with Graves' ophthalmopathy.

This clonotype was counted many times. The V call is TRBV18, the J call TRBJ2-3; D is uncertain. Germline assignment: CDR1 KGHSH and CDR2 LQKENI. The CDR3 has 14 residues. V lost 0 bases and J lost 2, with 6 bases in between. The CDR3 is CASSPPSPTDTQYF. In DNA form, the CDR3 reads TGTGCCAGCTCACCACCTTCCCCCACAGATACGCAGTATTTT.

Only a few counts were recorded for this clonotype. This chain connects TRBV20-1 to TRBJ2-5, with TRBD1 as a possible D gene (6 bases). Germline CDR1 reads DFQATT; CDR2 reads SNEGSKA (reference sequence). V was shortened by 1 base and J by 1 base, with 13 bases between the two germline ends. The CDR3 spans 15 residues. CDR3 sequence reads: CSARAQGTGQETQYF. The CDR3 nucleotides read TGCAGTGCTAGAGCTCAGGGGACGGGCCAAGAGACCCAGTACTTC.

This clonotype was picked up a small number of times. CDR3 residues: CASSSTGTSLSAQYF. The CDR3 region has the DNA TGTGCCAGCAGTTCTACAGGGACTAGCCTGTCTGCCCAGTACTTC. The chain combines TRBV27 with TRBJ2-5; 9 positions match TRBD2. The germline V gene encodes CDR1 MNHEY and CDR2 SMNVEV (reference sequence). This CDR3 contains 15 residues. J was trimmed by 9 bases and V by 4 bases; bases with no gene match: 12.

The chain recombines TRBV19 with TRBJ1-6; TRBD1 agrees at 12 bases. After removal of 4 bases from V and 8 bases from J, the junction contained 6 bases not matched to a gene. Per the germline V gene, CDR1 is LNHDA and CDR2 is SQIVND (reference sequence). The CDR3 has 16 residues. CDR3 in DNA: TGTGCCAGTAGTAAGGGGACAGGGGGCACGTATTCACCCCTCCACTTT. Translating it yields CASSKGTGGTYSPLHF.

This clonotype was seen at least ten times. The V gene is TRBV7-9, the J gene TRBJ1-4; D gene unclear. CDR1 SEHNR and CDR2 FQNEAQ come from the germline V gene (reference sequence). This CDR3 region has 14 residues. Between the trimmed V and J ends, which lost 2 bases and 6 bases, there was a span of 10 bases. CDR3 region: CASSLRRGDEKLFF. The CDR3 bases are TGTGCCAGCAGCTTACGCCGCGGTGATGAAAAACTGTTTTTT.